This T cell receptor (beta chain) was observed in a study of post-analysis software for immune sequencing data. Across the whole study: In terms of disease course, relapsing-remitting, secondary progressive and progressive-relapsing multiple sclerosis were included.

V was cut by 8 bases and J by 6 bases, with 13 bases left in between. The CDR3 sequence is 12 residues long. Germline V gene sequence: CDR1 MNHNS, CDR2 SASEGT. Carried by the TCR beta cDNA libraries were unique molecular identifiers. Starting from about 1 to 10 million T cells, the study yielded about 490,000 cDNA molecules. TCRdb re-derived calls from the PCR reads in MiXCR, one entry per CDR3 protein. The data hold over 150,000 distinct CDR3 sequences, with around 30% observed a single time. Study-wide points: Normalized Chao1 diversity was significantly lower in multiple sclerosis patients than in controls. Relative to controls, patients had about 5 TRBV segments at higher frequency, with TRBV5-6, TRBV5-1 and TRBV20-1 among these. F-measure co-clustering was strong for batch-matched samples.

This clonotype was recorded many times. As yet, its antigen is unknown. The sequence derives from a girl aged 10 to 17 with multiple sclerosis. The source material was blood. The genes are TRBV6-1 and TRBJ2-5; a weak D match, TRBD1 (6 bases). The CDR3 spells CASDRTRKTQYF. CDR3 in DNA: TGTGCCAGCGACAGGACCCGAAAGACCCAGTACTTC.